This TCR beta chain was sequenced in a study of blood T cell repertoires in COVID-19. The recovered donors of Cohort 3 showed two negative PCRs, clearance, or symptom resolution. Per the study methods: From reference gene primer amplification, estimates of nucleated cell counts were derived. Clones were read by immunoSEQ multiplex PCR, and TCRdb kept only the in-frame ones, dropping some. V and J calls and clone size are copied from that table; D and trimming were computed from the DNA. Among over 110,000 clones listed, about nine tenths were seen once. The CDR3 runs to 15 residues. Looked up from germline, CDR1 is LNHDA and CDR2 is SQIVND (reference sequence). The V and J ends lost 5 bases and 2 bases, in that order; junction bases with no gene match: 5.

The chain joins TRBV19 to TRBJ1-5, with 8 bases matching TRBD1. This receptor was identified in a man aged 55 to 70 who had recovered from COVID-19. Material: PBMCs or T cells enriched from blood (not recorded which). The CDR3 coding sequence is TGTGCCAGTAGTGCTAGGACAGGGCGCAATCAGCCCCAGCATTTT. The encoded protein is CASSARTGRNQPQHF. The full variable domain, its missing parts supplied by reference TRBV19 and TRBJ1-5, is DGGITQSPKYLFRKEGQNVTLSCEQNLNHDAMYWYRQDPGQGLRLIYYSQIVNDFQKGDIAEGYSVSREKKESFPLTVTSAQKNPTAFYLCASSARTGRNQPQHFGDGTRLSIL.